This TCR beta chain was identified in a study of blood T cell repertoires in COVID-19. The wider study: T cells, B-cell-depleted T cells, or PBMCs supplied cDNA or gDNA.

Per the authors' pipeline: Nucleated cell number was recorded as an estimate derived from reference gene primer amplification. Only in-frame clones appear in the TCRdb table, and some are missing; sequencing was by immunoSEQ multiplex PCR. The V and J calls and clone size come from that table; D and trimming were worked out from the DNA. The sample includes about 380,000 clones, more than 75% seen only once; the top ten take approximately 1.2%. From germline, CDR1 is MGHRA and CDR2 YSYEKL. Trimming left V 2 bases short and J 3 bases short, with 10 bases between. CDR3 size: 15 residues. Sequencing was performed on PBMCs or T cells enriched from blood (not recorded which). The gene calls are TRBV4-1 and TRBJ1-4; no firm D call. The receptor was derived from a woman between 18 and 29 years old who had recovered from COVID-19. Here the CDR3 DNA reads TGCGCCAGCAGCCAATTTCGGGTGTCTAATGAAAAACTGTTTTTT. Protein sequence: CASSQFRVSNEKLFF.